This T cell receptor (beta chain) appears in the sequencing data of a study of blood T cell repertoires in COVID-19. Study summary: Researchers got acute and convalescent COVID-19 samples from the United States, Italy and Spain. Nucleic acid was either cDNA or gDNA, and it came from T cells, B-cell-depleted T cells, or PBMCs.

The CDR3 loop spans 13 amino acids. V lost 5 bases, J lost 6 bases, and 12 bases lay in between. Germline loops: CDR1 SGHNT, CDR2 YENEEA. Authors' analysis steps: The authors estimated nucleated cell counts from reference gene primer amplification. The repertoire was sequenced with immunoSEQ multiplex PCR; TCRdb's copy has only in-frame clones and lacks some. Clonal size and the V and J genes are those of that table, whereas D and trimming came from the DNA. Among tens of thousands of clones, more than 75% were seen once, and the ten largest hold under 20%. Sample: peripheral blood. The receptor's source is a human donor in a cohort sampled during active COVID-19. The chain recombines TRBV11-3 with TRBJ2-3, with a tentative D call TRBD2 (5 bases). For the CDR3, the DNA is TGTGCCAGCAGCCACGACTCGGGGGATACGCAGTATTTT. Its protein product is CASSHDSGDTQYF.